This entry lists 6 T cell receptor beta chains sequenced from one sample in a study of identical twins. TCRdb redid the calling of the 5' RACE reads with MiXCR, one entry per CDR3 protein. Among 410,000 or so distinct CDR3 sequences listed, around a sixth were seen once. Sequences were obtained from naive T cells sorted from blood. Every receptor here comes from a man between 45 and 60 years old in good health.

This clonotype has more than one count but fewer than ten. The V gene is TRBV20-1, the J gene TRBJ2-5; 11 bases are a match to TRBD2. Germline lookup yields CDR1 DFQATT and CDR2 SNEGSKA (reference sequence). The CDR3 has 13 amino acids. The V gene end was trimmed by 5 bases and the J gene end by 5 bases; junction bases not matched to a gene: 4. The CDR3 bases are TGCAGTGCTTTACTAGCGGGAGTTGAGACCCAGTACTTC. Protein product: CSALLAGVETQYF.

The chain uses TRBV7-2 and TRBJ2-1, with 10 bases that match TRBD1. This CDR3 is 13 amino acids long. With V trimmed by 8 bases and J by 9 bases, 7 bases remained unmatched. Germline values: CDR1 SGHTA, CDR2 FQGNSA. The CDR3 reads CASRLTGGGEQFF. CDR3 nucleotide sequence: TGTGCCAGCCGACTGACAGGGGGCGGTGAGCAGTTCTTC.

This clonotype has more than one count but fewer than ten. Mismatch with germline at one junction end may stem from a read error. This chain links TRBV7-7 with TRBJ2-7, with D possibly matching TRBD2 (5 bases). Germline CDR1 is SSHAT and CDR2 is FNYEAQ (reference sequence). This CDR3 is built from 14 residues. CDR3 bases: TGTGCTAGCAGCTTGGGTCACGGGACCTACGAGCAGTACTTC. Protein: CASSLGHGTYEQYF.

This clonotype was picked up many times. V gene TRBV7-9 combines with J gene TRBJ2-7; D may be TRBD1 (6 bases). V lost 2 bases, J lost 0 bases, and 11 bases lay in between. The CDR3 is 15 amino acids. The germline gives CDR1 SEHNR, CDR2 FQNEAQ (reference sequence). The CDR3 DNA is TGTGCCAGCAGCTTAAAAGGGACAACCTCCTACGAGCAGTACTTC. It is translated as CASSLKGTTSYEQYF.

The chain combines TRBV10-2 with TRBJ2-5; 8 bases align to TRBD1. The length of the CDR3 is 13 residues. Germline trimming cut 7 bases from V and 1 base from J; bases unmatched to any gene: 2. Germline V gives CDR1 WSHSY, CDR2 SAAADI. The CDR3 DNA sequence: TGCGCCAGCACAGGGACAGGCCAAGAGACCCAGTACTTC. This sequence encodes CASTGTGQETQYF.

This clonotype was counted many times. The V call is TRBV27, the J call TRBJ2-1, with 7 bases identical to TRBD1. With V trimmed by 3 bases and J by 6 bases, 8 bases remained unmatched. Germline V gives CDR1 MNHEY, CDR2 SMNVEV (reference sequence). CDR3 length: 15 amino acids. CDR3 protein: CASSFVVTGFNEQFF. The CDR3 DNA follows: TGTGCCAGCAGTTTTGTAGTGACAGGGTTCAATGAGCAGTTCTTC.